This is a list of T cell receptor beta chains from one sample in a study of cytomegalovirus exposure and HLA in healthy donors. Measured with immunoSEQ multiplex PCR; TCRdb has only the in-frame clones, and not every one. The top ten clones hold approximately 1.3% of a sample with approximately 150,000 clones, almost 80% of them seen once. The sequenced material came from PBMCs. Receptors were obtained from a man aged 25-45 years in good health and CMV-seronegative. The CDR3 runs from the conserved cysteine through the conserved F or W. D genes are given only for firm matches. Size values are once, few and many counts, or a class for expanded clones, and some rows have none.

clone_size: .
j_call: TRBJ1-1
d_call: TRBD1
cdr3_length: 13
v_call: TRBV2
cdr3_nt: TGTGCCAGCAGTCCTCTTCAGGGGGCTGAAGCTTTCTTT
cdr3_aa: CASSPLQGAEAFF

clone_size: once
j_call: TRBJ2-1
d_call: .
cdr3_length: 15
v_call: TRBV15
cdr3_nt: TGTGCCACCAGCTACATACAGAGCTCCTACAATGAGCAGTTCTTC
cdr3_aa: CATSYIQSSYNEQFF

clone_size: .
j_call: TRBJ1-2
d_call: .
cdr3_length: 16
v_call: TRBV5-4
cdr3_nt: TGTGCCAGCAGCTTAGCGCGGTCCGAAGAGGGCTATGGCTACACCTTC
cdr3_aa: CASSLARSEEGYGYTF

clone_size: .
j_call: TRBJ2-5
d_call: TRBD2
cdr3_length: 15
v_call: TRBV5-1
cdr3_nt: TGCGCCAGCAGCTTGGCGACTAGCATACAAGAGACCCAGTACTTC
cdr3_aa: CASSLATSIQETQYF

clone_size: .
j_call: TRBJ2-2
d_call: .
cdr3_length: 13
v_call: TRBV19
cdr3_nt: TGTGCCAGTAGTTTCCATAACACCGGGGAGCTGTTTTTT
cdr3_aa: CASSFHNTGELFF

clone_size: .
j_call: TRBJ2-3
d_call: .
cdr3_length: 14
v_call: TRBV28
cdr3_nt: TGTGCCAGCAGTTTTGGCTTTGGCACAGATACGCAGTATTTT
cdr3_aa: CASSFGFGTDTQYF

clone_size: few
j_call: TRBJ2-1
d_call: TRBD2
cdr3_length: 16
v_call: TRBV5-1
cdr3_nt: TGCGCCAGCAGCTTGGGGGGCGGGGGGGCCAACGATGAGCAGTTCTTC
cdr3_aa: CASSLGGGGANDEQFF

clone_size: once
j_call: TRBJ2-2
d_call: TRBD1
cdr3_length: 14
v_call: TRBV2
cdr3_nt: TGTGCCAGCAAAGACAGGGTGCGAACCGGGGAGCTGTTTTTT
cdr3_aa: CASKDRVRTGELFF

clone_size: .
j_call: TRBJ2-1
d_call: .
cdr3_length: 17
v_call: TRBV7-3
cdr3_nt: TGTGCCAGCAGCTTAAAATTGCGGAGCACGGCCGACAATGAGCAGTTCTTC
cdr3_aa: CASSLKLRSTADNEQFF

clone_size: .
j_call: TRBJ2-3
d_call: .
cdr3_length: 12
v_call: TRBV10-1
cdr3_nt: TGCGCCAGCTGCGGGAATGAAGATACGCAGTATTTT
cdr3_aa: CASCGNEDTQYF

clone_size: few
j_call: TRBJ1-1
d_call: TRBD1
cdr3_length: 14
v_call: TRBV5-4
cdr3_nt: TGTGCCAGCAGCTGGTTGACAGGGCCCACTGAAGCTTTCTTT
cdr3_aa: CASSWLTGPTEAFF

clone_size: .
j_call: TRBJ2-1
d_call: .
cdr3_length: 19
v_call: TRBV7-7
cdr3_nt: TGTGCTAGCAGCTTATTTGCCGCCGGGTCGGGGATGTCCTACAATGAGCAGTTCTTC
cdr3_aa: CASSLFAAGSGMSYNEQFF

clone_size: .
j_call: TRBJ1-6
d_call: .
cdr3_length: 15
v_call: TRBV10-3
cdr3_nt: TGTGCCATCAGTGAGTCTTTGTCAGGCTTTTCACCCCTCCACTTT
cdr3_aa: CAISESLSGFSPLHF

clone_size: few
j_call: TRBJ2-3
d_call: .
cdr3_length: 15
v_call: TRBV10-3
cdr3_nt: TGTGCCGCCACCCGGGGACTCGCTAGCACAGATACGCAGTATTTT
cdr3_aa: CAATRGLASTDTQYF